This T cell receptor (beta chain) was recorded in a study of T cells in women clearing cervical HPV infection (dated by TCRdb to about 2018). Notes on the research overall: Cases were about 25 women with histologically confirmed HPV16-related CIN3 or worse, including a couple of invasive cancers. The controls were over 20 women whose single incident HPV16 infection cleared within 12 months with no development of precancer or cancer. Blood from cases was collected at the visit where the lesion was first found, while blood from controls was collected once the infection could no longer be detected. For cases, the median interval between lesion detection and blood sampling was around 160 days, with an interquartile range of roughly 80 to 230 days. HLA typing was available for only a few women, so HLA type could not be excluded as a confounder. An exploratory proof-of-principle case-control study, nested within the Guanacaste HPV Natural History Study in Costa Rica, was conducted to compare TCR repertoires across cervical HPV16 outcomes. Cases and controls were matched on year of sample collection and on age within five years. Cases had a median age of approximately 35 years compared with approximately 41 for controls, and baseline characteristics showed no significant differences between the groups. In the parent cohort, approximately 9,900 women aged 18 or older were enrolled in Guanacaste, Costa Rica, during about 1992 to 1994 and then followed for under nine years. Five blinded duplicates per group were added as quality controls, giving some 60 samples: some 50 participants and roughly 10 replicates.

About this clone itself: Its antigen remains undetermined. The read terminates 3 residues ahead of where the CDR3 ends, so the germline J gene completes it.

V lost 5 bases and J lost 0 bases, and the count of bases not matched to a germline gene is 7. The germline V gene yields SGHVS for CDR1 and FQNEAQ for CDR2. Taken from cysteine to phenylalanine, the CDR3 has 16 residues. Only the CDR3 bases that were read are kept: 39 of them, in frame from base 1. The immunoSEQ assay used multiplex PCR to amplify TCR beta CDR3 regions from an average of about 1,200 ng of genomic DNA per sample. The assay corrected primer bias using a complete synthetic TCR repertoire to establish an amplification baseline. The amplicons were sequenced on the Illumina platform. Per the original workflow: Sequence errors were corrected by clustering with frequency ratios and a modified nearest-neighbor algorithm, and the sequences were then analyzed in the immunoSEQ Analyzer using IMGT gene definitions. At each rarefaction depth, TCR richness and evenness were averaged across 20 rarefaction repeats, and any sample with fewer sequences than the depth was left out. Relative abundances of V, D and J genes were compared between groups using Wilcoxon rank sum tests, with FDR correction applied. For the blinded duplicates, the intraclass correlation was 90% to 97% for TCR richness and averaged 76.4% across roughly 65 gene segments. Imported from immuneACCESS, the table was reduced by TCRdb to in-frame sequences with V and J called. These copies leave out some clones; in studies compared against another copy, an unresolved V gene accounts for under half, and the cause of the remainder is not known. That table supplies the V and J calls and clone size; D and trimming were determined from the DNA. This sample's table contains 45,000 to 55,000 clones. The top ten constitute about 1.5% of the sample.

What the study reported, not specific to this receptor: Because the number of T cells in each sample was unknown, differences in richness could reflect differing T-cell content rather than repertoire biology. Across sequencing depths, CIN3+ cases showed significantly higher TCR repertoire richness than controls, but evenness did not differ between the groups. The cross-sectional design could not show whether associations preceded infection or resulted from it; effector/memory subsets and HPV-specific T cells were not isolated. Random forest classifiers combining richness and V gene abundances distinguished cases from controls with an estimated AUC of about 0.8. TRBV6-7 relative abundance was lower in cases than in controls (roughly 0.11% versus 0.16%; Bonferroni P = 0.0008).

Every participant had a single incident cervical HPV16 infection, and women with prevalent HPV16 infections were excluded. Cervical HPV DNA was detected with MY09/MY11 PCR, and genotyping was done by dot-blot hybridization. Approximately 15 mL of heparinized blood were centrifuged, and the buffy coat was split into aliquots, frozen at -30 degrees C, and then kept at -80 degrees C. Genomic DNA was extracted from buffy coat specimens using QIAGEN kits. Sequenced: blood buffy coat. The rearrangement combines TRBV7-8 with TRBJ2-1; TRBD1 agrees with 7 junctional bases. This receptor was taken from a woman between 18 and 70 years old with a cervical HPV16 infection that either progressed to CIN3+ or cleared (not recorded which). The CDR3 amino acid sequence is: CASSPRQGNSYNEQFF. Incomplete CDR3 DNA: TGTGCCAGCAGCCCACGACAGGGTAACTCCTACAATGAG.